Listed here are 24 T cell receptor beta chains from one sample, sequenced in a study of CD8+ T cells in alopecia areata. Regarding treatment: oral pan-JAK inhibitor, 5-10 mg twice daily. Reverse transcribed after extraction, RNA yielded cDNA as the sequencing template. The method was immunoSEQ multiplex PCR; TCRdb's version includes in-frame clones alone and lacks a portion of them. Among 150,000 or so clones listed, 58% were seen once. The sample consisted of CD4+ T cells sorted from blood, taken at approximately week 60, from a patient treated with tofacitinib. All receptors come from a human donor with alopecia areata.

The rearrangement joins TRBV11-3 to TRBJ1-1; D uncertain. This CDR3 has 13 residues. CDR1 SGHNT and CDR2 YENEEA come from the germline V gene. V lost 5 bases, J lost 11 bases, and 18 bases lay in between. This chain's CDR3 is CASSEVASVGAFF. The CDR3 DNA sequence: TGTGCCAGCAGCGAAGTGGCTTCGGTGGGCGCTTTCTTT. Using reference TRBV11-3 and TRBJ1-1 for the parts outside the CDR3, the full variable domain is EAGVVQSPRYKIIEKKQPVAFWCNPISGHNTLYWYLQNLGQGPELLIRYENEEAVDDSQLPKDRFSAERLKGVDSTLKIQPAELGDSAVYLCASSEVASVGAFFGQGTRLTVV.

This clone was seen a few times. V usage is TRBV7-8 and J usage is TRBJ1-6; D is undetermined. This CDR3 comprises 14 residues. Germline lookup yields CDR1 SGHVS and CDR2 FQNEAQ. Trimming shortened V by 5 bases and J by 8 bases, and 13 bases separated the two germline ends. The CDR3 region is CASSRSGSDSPLHF. Here the CDR3 DNA reads TGTGCCAGCAGCCGATCGGGATCTGATTCACCCCTCCACTTT.

This clone has just a few counts. The chain uses TRBV6-6 and TRBJ2-5, with D unresolved. Trimming shortened V by 4 bases and J by 4 bases, and 4 bases separated the two germline ends. CDR3 size: 11 residues. Germline CDR1 is MNHNY and CDR2 is SVGAGI (reference sequence). Here the CDR3 reads CASSSGETQYF. CDR3 nucleotides: TGTGCCAGCAGTTCCGGAGAGACCCAGTACTTC.

The chain combines TRBV30 with TRBJ1-6; D is ambiguous. Trimming took off 4 bases at V and 6 bases at J, with 7 bases between the two ends. Germline V gives CDR1 GTSNPN, CDR2 SVGIG (reference sequence). This CDR3 has 12 amino acids. DNA for the CDR3: TGTGCCTGGAACCGAGGTAATTCACCCCTCCACTTT. This translates into CAWNRGNSPLHF.

This chain uses TRBV30 with TRBJ1-1; D not certain. CDR1 GTSNPN and CDR2 SVGIG come from the germline V gene (reference sequence). The CDR3 runs to 13 residues. V lost 2 bases to trimming and J lost 1 base, with 8 bases between them. This CDR3 is CAWSWKGNTEAFF. The DNA of the CDR3 is TGTGCCTGGAGTTGGAAAGGGAACACTGAAGCTTTCTTT. The entire variable domain, with the rest obtained from reference TRBV30 and TRBJ1-1, is as follows: SQTIHQWPATLVQPVGSPLSLECTVEGTSNPNLYWYRQAAGRGLQLLFYSVGIGQISSEVPQNLSASRPQDRQFILSSKKLLLSDSGFYLCAWSWKGNTEAFFGQGTRLTVV.

V gene TRBV6-5 combines with J gene TRBJ2-3; perhaps TRBD1 as D (5 bases). Per the germline V gene, CDR1 is MNHEY and CDR2 is SVGAGI. The germline V and J ends were trimmed by 1 base and 1 base, with 12 bases remaining between them. CDR3 length equals 16 residues. The CDR3 bases are TGTGCCAGCAGTTACTTCCAGGGCGGTCGCACAGATACGCAGTATTTT. It encodes CASSYFQGGRTDTQYF.

The chain links TRBV30 to TRBJ1-4, with D tentatively TRBD1 (5 bases). Germline values: CDR1 GTSNPN, CDR2 SVGIG (reference sequence). V was pared by 2 bases and J by 4 bases, with 11 bases between. The CDR3 consists of 14 residues. The chain's CDR3 is CAWSPGRNNEKLFF. Here the CDR3 DNA reads TGTGCCTGGAGTCCGGGACGGAATAATGAAAAACTGTTTTTT.

The table lists this clone with a count of one. This chain uses TRBV29-1 with TRBJ2-5; 8 bases match TRBD1. The V gene end was trimmed by 0 bases and the J gene end by 0 bases; junction bases not matched to a gene: 15. Germline assignment: CDR1 SQVTM and CDR2 ANQGSEA. The CDR3 sequence is 19 residues long. CDR3 in DNA: TGCAGCGTTGAAGACCTTCGGACAGGGCCGAACTGGTACCAAGAGACCCAGTACTTC. This gives the protein CSVEDLRTGPNWYQETQYF.

This clone was seen at least ten times. The rearrangement links TRBV29-1 to TRBJ2-7; tentative D call: TRBD2 (5 bases). Germline V gives CDR1 SQVTM, CDR2 ANQGSEA. V lost 5 bases and J lost 1, with 9 bases in between. The CDR3 consists of 12 residues. The CDR3 loop is CSVIPGSYEQYF. CDR3 DNA sequence: TGCAGCGTTATCCCGGGGTCCTACGAGCAGTACTTC.

The sample holds one count of this clone. The V gene is TRBV15, the J gene TRBJ2-5; a possible D gene is TRBD2 (6 bases). The V gene lost 5 bases and the J gene lost 5 bases, with 9 bases spanning the gap. The CDR3 consists of 12 residues. Germline V gives CDR1 LNHNV, CDR2 YYDKDF (reference sequence). This CDR3 is CATSPREETQYF. The CDR3, as DNA: TGTGCCACCAGCCCCCGGGAGGAGACCCAGTACTTC.

The chain couples TRBV29-1 to TRBJ2-7; D unresolved. The V gene lost 2 bases and the J gene lost 2 bases, with 7 bases spanning the gap. Germline CDR1 and CDR2: SQVTM and ANQGSEA. The CDR3 has 12 residues. The CDR3 nucleotides are TGCAGCGTTGAACGTGACACCTACGAGCAGTACTTC. It codes for CSVERDTYEQYF.

The genes are TRBV6-1 and TRBJ1-2, with D possibly matching TRBD1 (5 bases). V lost 0 bases, J lost 0 bases, and 11 bases lay in between. Per germline, CDR1 MNHNS and CDR2 SASEGT. The CDR3 runs 16 residues. The CDR3: CASSEAVGGTNYGYTF. The CDR3 region has the DNA TGTGCCAGCAGTGAAGCGGTCGGGGGTACTAACTATGGCTACACCTTC.

This chain connects TRBV2 to TRBJ1-5, with D possibly TRBD1 on 5 matching bases. The CDR3 is 13 residues long. The ends were cut back, 6 bases at V and 7 bases at J, with 13 bases in the middle. Germline CDR1 reads SNHLY; CDR2 reads FYNNEI. CDR3 in DNA: TGTGCCAGCAGGAAGGGGTTCGGGCAGCCCCAGCATTTT. Protein product: CASRKGFGQPQHF.

This clone was detected a few times. The J gene is TRBJ2-6, the V gene TRBV5-1; maybe TRBD1 (5 bases). Germline CDR1 reads SGHRS; CDR2 reads YFSETQ. The CDR3 runs 14 residues. V shed 6 bases and J shed 0 bases, with 7 bases lying between them. DNA for the CDR3: TGCGCCAGCATAGACAGCTCTGGGGCCAACGTCCTGACTTTC. It encodes CASIDSSGANVLTF.

V is TRBV11-2 and J is TRBJ1-6; 11 nucleotides agree with TRBD1. This CDR3 is 14 amino acids long. The trim removed 4 bases at V and 10 bases at J, leaving 3 bases unmatched. The germline CDR1 and CDR2 sequences are SGHAT and FQNNGV. CDR3 DNA sequence: TGTGCCAGCAGCTACGGGACAGGGGGATCACCCCTCCACTTT. Its protein is CASSYGTGGSPLHF.

This sequence joins TRBV29-1 and TRBJ2-3, with 16 bases lining up with TRBD2. The CDR3 totals 16 residues. Germline CDR1 and CDR2: SQVTM and ANQGSEA. The trim removed 4 bases at V and 5 bases at J, leaving 6 bases unmatched. CDR3 sequence: CSVAGLAGGPGDTQYF. As DNA, the CDR3 is TGCAGCGTTGCGGGACTAGCGGGGGGGCCGGGAGATACGCAGTATTTT.

This clone has just a few counts. V gene TRBV11-2 combines with J gene TRBJ2-5; unclear D gene. The length of the CDR3 is 15 residues. The germline V gene has CDR1 SGHAT and CDR2 FQNNGV. V shed 1 base and J shed 1 base, with 10 bases lying between them. This CDR3 is CASSLGLRRQETQYF. The CDR3 nucleotides are TGTGCCAGCAGCTTAGGGCTCAGGCGCCAAGAGACCCAGTACTTC. The entire variable domain, with the rest obtained from reference TRBV11-2 and TRBJ2-5, is as follows: EAGVAQSPRYKIIEKRQSVAFWCNPISGHATLYWYQQILGQGPKLLIQFQNNGVVDDSQLPKDRFSAERLKGVDSTLKIQPAKLEDSAVYLCASSLGLRRQETQYFGPGTRLLVL.

The V and J genes are TRBV2 and TRBJ2-7; 9 positions match TRBD2. This CDR3 is 14 amino acids long. The J segment lost 5 bases and the V segment lost 4 bases, leaving 6 bases of the junction unmatched. CDR1 and CDR2 from the germline V gene are SNHLY and FYNNEI. This chain's CDR3 is CASSGGTSTHEQYF. CDR3 coding DNA: TGTGCCAGCAGTGGCGGGACTAGCACCCACGAGCAGTACTTC.

The gene calls are TRBV6-5 and TRBJ1-6; D unclear. The CDR3 is made up of 15 amino acids. With 6 bases removed from V and 13 bases from J, the gap between germline ends came to 22 bases. Germline V gene sequence: CDR1 MNHEY, CDR2 SVGAGI. CDR3 residues: CASRPLRATQEPLHF. Here the CDR3 DNA reads TGTGCCAGCAGGCCCCTCCGTGCCACTCAAGAGCCCCTCCACTTT.

V usage is TRBV7-6 and J usage is TRBJ2-3, with unresolved D. V was clipped by 3 bases and J by 0 bases, with 10 bases between them. The germline CDR1 and CDR2 sequences are SGHVS and FNYEAQ. This CDR3 comprises 15 residues. The CDR3 reads CASSFLKTSTDTQYF. DNA for the CDR3: TGTGCCAGCAGCTTCTTAAAGACGAGCACAGATACGCAGTATTTT.

The rearrangement uses TRBV4-1 and TRBJ2-7; D gene uncertain. The CDR3 length is 13 residues. Trimming removed 2 bases at V and 1 base at J, with 6 bases between. From germline, CDR1 is MGHRA and CDR2 YSYEKL. Here the CDR3 DNA reads TGCGCCAGCAGCCAACTTTTGTCCTACGAGCAGTACTTC. Translating gives CASSQLLSYEQYF.

This clone was recorded a few times. V gene TRBV6-1 combines with J gene TRBJ1-1; D may be TRBD1 (6 bases). The CDR3 covers 13 residues. CDR1 and CDR2 from the germline V gene are MNHNS and SASEGT. V lost 6 bases and J lost 3, with 11 bases in between. This CDR3 reads CASRRGGDTEAFF. For the CDR3, the DNA is TGTGCCAGCAGGAGAGGGGGTGACACTGAAGCTTTCTTT.

This clone was seen more than once but under ten times. The chain carries TRBV6-1 and TRBJ1-2, with a weak D call TRBD1 (5 bases). This CDR3 region has 13 residues. Trimming removed 7 bases at V and 4 bases at J, with 13 bases between. Germline CDR1 and CDR2: MNHNS and SASEGT. The CDR3: CASTPPGGYGYTF. In DNA, the CDR3 is TGTGCCAGCACCCCCCCCGGGGGCTATGGCTACACCTTC.

This clone occurred a few times. The same CDR3 is also encoded by other DNA sequences in this sample. The chain employs TRBV29-1 and TRBJ1-1; D not resolved. The germline CDR1 and CDR2 sequences are SQVTM and ANQGSEA. Trimming pared 3 bases from V and 0 bases from J, leaving 8 bases between. The CDR3 contains 13 residues. This CDR3 is CSVERQMNTEAFF. The CDR3 coding sequence is TGCAGCGTTGAGCGCCAGATGAACACTGAAGCTTTCTTT.